What follows are 16 T cell receptor beta chains derived from one specimen sequenced in a study of neurological immune-mediated disorders. Using its own MiXCR run on the 5' RACE reads, TCRdb lists one record per CDR3 protein. This sample yields more than 70,000 distinct CDR3 sequences, of which about 9.3% are seen a single time; about 2% belongs to the top ten. The source material was PBMCs. These receptors were collected from a middle-aged man in good health.

This clonotype was counted at least ten times. The gene calls are TRBV5-1 and TRBJ2-3, with 7 bases matching TRBD2. Looked up from germline, CDR1 is SGHRS and CDR2 is YFSETQ. Losses at the gene ends were 4 bases for V and 2 bases for J; bases not matched to a gene: 10. The CDR3 sequence is 16 residues long. Here the CDR3 reads CASSGKSGTNTDTQYF. DNA of the CDR3: TGCGCCAGCAGCGGAAAATCCGGGACTAACACAGATACGCAGTATTTT.

This clonotype has at least ten counts. V and J are TRBV20-1 and TRBJ2-7, with TRBD2 matching 7 bases. The J segment lost 4 bases and the V segment lost 6 bases, leaving 18 bases of the junction unmatched. The CDR3 consists of 16 residues. Germline V gene sequence: CDR1 DFQATT, CDR2 SNEGSKA (reference sequence). Written as DNA, the CDR3 is TGCAGTGCGACGCGCGCCTTTGGAGCGGGAAAGTACGAGCAGTACTTC. As protein: CSATRAFGAGKYEQYF.

The sample holds a few counts of this clonotype. This sequence joins TRBV14 and TRBJ1-4; TRBD1 is a possible D gene (6 bases). Germline CDR1 is SGHDN and CDR2 is FVKESK. The CDR3 contains 17 residues. V lost 0 bases and J lost 5, with 16 bases in between. The chain's CDR3 is CASSQEGPGGQNEKLFF. The CDR3 nucleotides are TGTGCCAGCAGCCAAGAGGGACCCGGGGGCCAGAATGAAAAACTGTTTTTT.

This clonotype was observed at least ten times. The rearrangement joins TRBV5-1 to TRBJ1-2; 9 nucleotides align to TRBD1. CDR1 and CDR2 (germline): SGHRS, YFSETQ. The V segment lost 4 bases and the J segment 6 bases; nucleotides outside the gene matches: 4. The CDR3 is 13 amino acids. Here the CDR3 reads CASSVTGGNGYTF. CDR3 in DNA: TGCGCCAGCAGCGTAACAGGGGGCAATGGCTACACCTTC. The entire variable domain, with the rest obtained from reference TRBV5-1 and TRBJ1-2, is as follows: KAGVTQTPRYLIKTRGQQVTLSCSPISGHRSVSWYQQTPGQGLQFLFEYFSETQRNKGNFPGRFSGRQFSNSRSEMNVSTLELGDSALYLCASSVTGGNGYTFGSGTRLTVV.

This clonotype was seen many times. This sequence joins TRBV7-9 and TRBJ1-2, with D uncertain. The V gene's germline CDR1 is SEHNR and CDR2 FQNEAQ (reference sequence). V lost 5 bases to trimming and J lost 4 bases, with 8 bases between them. The CDR3 is 12 residues long. The CDR3 reads CASSRDGYGYTF. The CDR3, as DNA: TGTGCCAGCAGCCGGGATGGCTATGGCTACACCTTC.

The chain links TRBV6-1 to TRBJ1-1; D is undetermined. CDR1 and CDR2 (germline): MNHNS, SASEGT. Trimming took off 8 bases at V and 6 bases at J, with 10 bases between the two ends. The CDR3 runs 11 residues. The CDR3 coding sequence is TGTGCCAGCGCGGGAGTGGCTGAAGCTTTCTTT. Protein: CASAGVAEAFF.

The chain joins TRBV6-5 to TRBJ2-4; tentatively, D is TRBD2 (6 bases). The CDR3 contains 18 residues. The V and J ends lost 3 bases and 0 bases respectively, with 18 bases between them. Germline loops: CDR1 MNHEY, CDR2 SVGAGI. The CDR3 spells CASSYPPGEKLAKNIQYF. The DNA of the CDR3 is TGTGCCAGCAGTTATCCACCGGGGGAGAAGCTAGCCAAAAACATTCAGTACTTC.

This clonotype was picked up many times. The chain has TRBV11-2 and TRBJ2-5, with TRBD2 matching 14 bases. The CDR3 has 15 amino acids. Looked up from germline, CDR1 is SGHAT and CDR2 is FQNNGV. V was clipped by 5 bases and J by 5 bases; unmatched bases: 4. The CDR3 sequence: CASSPRLAGGETQYF. The CDR3 DNA is TGTGCCAGCAGCCCACGACTAGCGGGAGGGGAGACCCAGTACTTC. Drawing the rest from reference TRBV11-2 and TRBJ2-5, the complete variable domain is EAGVAQSPRYKIIEKRQSVAFWCNPISGHATLYWYQQILGQGPKLLIQFQNNGVVDDSQLPKDRFSAERLKGVDSTLKIQPAKLEDSAVYLCASSPRLAGGETQYFGPGTRLLVL.

This clonotype appeared many times. The V call is TRBV27, the J call TRBJ2-1; 8 bases are a match to TRBD2. With V trimmed by 5 bases and J by 3 bases, 6 bases remained unmatched. The CDR3 totals 15 residues. Germline loops: CDR1 MNHEY, CDR2 SMNVEV (reference sequence). In DNA, the CDR3 is TGTGCCAGCAGTCCCGGGGGGGGCGGCTACAATGAGCAGTTCTTC. Protein product: CASSPGGGGYNEQFF.

This clonotype was seen at least ten times. The chain is built from TRBV28 and TRBJ2-7; D remains ambiguous. Germline V CDR1 and CDR2: MDHEN, SYDVKM. CDR3 size: 15 residues. V lost 4 bases and J 0 bases, leaving 13 bases between the germline ends. The CDR3 DNA reads TGTGCCAGCAGTTCTCCTCCTGGCGGCTCCTACGAGCAGTACTTC. Its translation is CASSSPPGGSYEQYF.

This clonotype showed up many times. This chain links TRBV5-1 with TRBJ2-7; D not certain. CDR1 is SGHRS, CDR2 YFSETQ, per germline. CDR3 length: 16 residues. V lost 0 bases, J lost 0 bases, and 13 bases lay in between. The CDR3 DNA reads TGCGCCAGCAGCTTGGTAATGGCCCTAAGCTCCTACGAGCAGTACTTC. Amino acid sequence: CASSLVMALSSYEQYF.

Note on this clonotype: One end of the junction does not line up with germline, which may come from a read error. V is TRBV10-3 and J is TRBJ2-3, with D perhaps given as TRBD1 or TRBD2 (7 bases each). This CDR3 contains 17 residues. CDR1 and CDR2 from the germline V gene are ENHRY and SYGVKD. Here the CDR3 DNA reads TGTACCATCAGGGGGACGGGGGGCGCCTTCGGGGCAGATACGCAGTATTTT. Encoded protein: CTIRGTGGAFGADTQYF.

There are many counts of this clonotype. The chain recombines TRBV7-9 with TRBJ1-5; D perhaps matches TRBD1 (5 bases). Germline lookup yields CDR1 SEHNR and CDR2 FQNEAQ (reference sequence). The CDR3 length is 15 residues. V dropped 5 bases and J dropped 5 bases, with 16 bases sitting between them. For the CDR3, the DNA is TGTGCCAGCAGCGGGCGTGAGGGACGAGATCAGCCCCAGCATTTT. It encodes CASSGREGRDQPQHF.

This clonotype has ten or more counts. The rearrangement joins TRBV10-3 to TRBJ1-2; D unclear. Germline-derived CDR1 and CDR2 are ENHRY and SYGVKD. This CDR3 is built from 12 residues. Trimming took off 7 bases at V and 5 bases at J, with 11 bases between the two ends. The CDR3 nucleotides read TGTGCCATCACTGACGGCTTTTATGGCTACACCTTC. This sequence encodes CAITDGFYGYTF.

V and J are TRBV7-6 and TRBJ2-5, with unresolved D. V shed 5 bases and J shed 7 bases, with 11 bases lying between them. The V gene's germline CDR1 is SGHVS and CDR2 FNYEAQ. The CDR3 totals 12 residues. The CDR3 loop reads CASSVGMMTQYF. DNA of the CDR3: TGTGCCAGCAGCGTTGGAATGATGACCCAGTACTTC.

This clonotype occurred many times. This chain links TRBV12-3 or TRBV12-4 with TRBJ1-2; D possibly corresponds to TRBD1 (6 bases). The CDR3 loop spans 13 amino acids. The V end lost 3 bases, the J end lost 8 bases, and 13 bases lay between the germline ends. The CDR3 is CASSLGAYEGYTF. CDR3 in DNA: TGTGCCAGCAGTTTGGGGGCCTATGAAGGCTACACCTTC.